The present T cell receptor beta chain was sequenced within a study of CD8 T cells in ankylosing spondylitis. Study-wide points: Within peripheral blood, clones linked to disease were CD8+ and relatively rare. Fewer than ten highly homologous variants made up a TCR beta motif, and this motif appeared characteristic of ankylosing spondylitis blood. It was reported that disease-linked clones were significantly enriched in matched ankylosing spondylitis synovial fluid. Earlier work had already found some motif variants in reactive arthritis synovial fluid and blood.

In regard to this clonotype: What it binds is unknown.

Scientists made TCR beta libraries using quantitative 5'-RACE with molecular barcodes. TCRdb independently ran MiXCR on the 5' RACE reads; one entry per CDR3 protein. The sample consists of around 540,000 distinct CDR3 sequences, more than 9.5% of them appearing once. Sample: blood, either unsorted or a sorted T cell fraction (not recorded which). This TCR came from a male donor with ankylosing spondylitis.

This chain's CDR3 is CASSRKGTGNQPQHF. CDR3 nucleotide sequence: TGTGCCAGCAGCCGAAAAGGGACAGGGAATCAGCCCCAGCATTTT. The genes are TRBV3-1 and TRBJ1-5; 9 bases align to TRBD1. J was trimmed by 4 bases and V by 4 bases; bases with no gene match: 5. Germline CDR1 is LGHDT and CDR2 is YNNKEL (reference sequence). The length of the CDR3 is 15 residues.